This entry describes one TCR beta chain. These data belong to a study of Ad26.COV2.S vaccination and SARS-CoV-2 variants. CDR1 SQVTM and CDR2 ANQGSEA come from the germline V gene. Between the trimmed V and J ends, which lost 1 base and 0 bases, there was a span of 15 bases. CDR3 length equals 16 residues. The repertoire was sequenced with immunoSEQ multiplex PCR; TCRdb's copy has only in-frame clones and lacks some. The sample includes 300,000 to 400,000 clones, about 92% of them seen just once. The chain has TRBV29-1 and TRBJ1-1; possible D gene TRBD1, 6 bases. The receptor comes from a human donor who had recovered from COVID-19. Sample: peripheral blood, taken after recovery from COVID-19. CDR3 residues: CSVEGRGRGMNTEAFF. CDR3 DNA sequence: TGCAGCGTTGAAGGTCGGGGGCGCGGGATGAACACTGAAGCTTTCTTT.